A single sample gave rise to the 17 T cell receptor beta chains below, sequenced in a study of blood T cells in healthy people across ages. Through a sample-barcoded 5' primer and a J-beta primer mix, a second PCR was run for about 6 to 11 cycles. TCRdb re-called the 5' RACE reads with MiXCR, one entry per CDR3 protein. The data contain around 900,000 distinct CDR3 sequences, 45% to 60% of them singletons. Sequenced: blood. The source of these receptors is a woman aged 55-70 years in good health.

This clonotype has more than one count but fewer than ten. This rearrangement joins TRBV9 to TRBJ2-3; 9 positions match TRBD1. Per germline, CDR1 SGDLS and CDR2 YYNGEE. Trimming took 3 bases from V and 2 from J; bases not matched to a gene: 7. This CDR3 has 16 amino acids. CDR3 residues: CASSASGTGYTDTQYF. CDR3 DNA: TGTGCCAGCAGCGCCTCTGGGACAGGGTACACAGATACGCAGTATTTT. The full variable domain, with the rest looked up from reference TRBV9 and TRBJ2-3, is DSGVTQTPKHLITATGQRVTLRCSPRSGDLSVYWYQQSLDQGLQFLIQYYNGEERAKGNILERFSAQQFPDLHSELNLSSLELGDSALYFCASSASGTGYTDTQYFGPGTRLTVL.

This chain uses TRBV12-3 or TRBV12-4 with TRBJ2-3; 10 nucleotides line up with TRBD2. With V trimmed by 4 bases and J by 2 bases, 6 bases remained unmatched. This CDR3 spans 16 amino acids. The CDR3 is CASSSGLADNTDTQYF. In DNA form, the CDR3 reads TGTGCCAGCAGTTCAGGACTAGCGGATAACACAGATACGCAGTATTTT.

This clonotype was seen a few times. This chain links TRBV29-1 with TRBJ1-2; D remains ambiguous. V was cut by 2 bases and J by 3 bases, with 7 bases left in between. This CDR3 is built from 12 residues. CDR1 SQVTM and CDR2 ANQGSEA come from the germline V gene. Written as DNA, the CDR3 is TGCAGCGTTGAACAGGCGGACTATGGCTACACCTTC. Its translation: CSVEQADYGYTF.

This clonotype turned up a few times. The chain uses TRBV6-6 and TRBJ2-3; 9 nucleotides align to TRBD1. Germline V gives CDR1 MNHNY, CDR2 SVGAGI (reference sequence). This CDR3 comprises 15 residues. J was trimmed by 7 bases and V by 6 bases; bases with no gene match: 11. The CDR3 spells CASRLSRDRVNTQYF. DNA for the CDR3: TGTGCCAGCAGACTAAGTCGGGACAGGGTAAATACGCAGTATTTT.

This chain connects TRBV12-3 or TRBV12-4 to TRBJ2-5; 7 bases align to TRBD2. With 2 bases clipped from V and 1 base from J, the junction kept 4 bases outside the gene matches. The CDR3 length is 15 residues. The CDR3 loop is CASSLPSSGQETQYF. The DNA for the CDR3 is TGTGCCAGCAGTTTACCGTCTAGCGGCCAAGAGACCCAGTACTTC.

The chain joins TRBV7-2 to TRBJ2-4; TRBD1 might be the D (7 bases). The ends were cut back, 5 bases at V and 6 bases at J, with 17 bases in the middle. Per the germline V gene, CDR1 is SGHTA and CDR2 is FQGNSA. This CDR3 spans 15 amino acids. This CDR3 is CASSPQGGAVNIQYF. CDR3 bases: TGTGCCAGCAGCCCCCAGGGGGGAGCGGTAAACATTCAGTACTTC.

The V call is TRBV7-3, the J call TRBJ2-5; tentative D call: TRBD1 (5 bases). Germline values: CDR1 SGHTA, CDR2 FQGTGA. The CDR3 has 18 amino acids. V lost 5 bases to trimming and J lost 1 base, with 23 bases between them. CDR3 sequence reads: CASSRRSPQASAQETQYF. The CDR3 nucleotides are TGTGCCAGCAGCCGGCGCTCCCCACAGGCCTCAGCCCAAGAGACCCAGTACTTC.

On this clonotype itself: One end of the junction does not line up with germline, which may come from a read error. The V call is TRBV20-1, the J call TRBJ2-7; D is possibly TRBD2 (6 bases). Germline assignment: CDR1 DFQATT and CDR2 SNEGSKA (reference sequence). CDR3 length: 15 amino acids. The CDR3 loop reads CSARDRGLGVETQNF. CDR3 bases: TGCAGTGCTAGAGATCGGGGACTGGGGGTGGAGACCCAGAACTTC.

CDR3 in amino acids: CASSRVGGSPLHF. Written as DNA, the CDR3 is TGCGCCAGCAGCCGGGTTGGAGGGTCACCCCTCCACTTT. The rearrangement uses TRBV4-3 and TRBJ1-6, with unresolved D. The CDR3 totals 13 residues. Looked up from germline, CDR1 is LGHNA and CDR2 is YSLEER. Between the trimmed V and J ends, which lost 4 bases and 10 bases, there was a span of 11 bases.

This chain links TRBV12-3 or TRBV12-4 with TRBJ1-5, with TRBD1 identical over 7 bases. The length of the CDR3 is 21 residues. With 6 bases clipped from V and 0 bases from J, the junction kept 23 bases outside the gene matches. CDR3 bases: TGTGCCAGCAGCCGCCGCCGAATGACAGGGATGGACGGCTATAGCAATCAGCCCCAGCATTTT. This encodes CASSRRRMTGMDGYSNQPQHF.

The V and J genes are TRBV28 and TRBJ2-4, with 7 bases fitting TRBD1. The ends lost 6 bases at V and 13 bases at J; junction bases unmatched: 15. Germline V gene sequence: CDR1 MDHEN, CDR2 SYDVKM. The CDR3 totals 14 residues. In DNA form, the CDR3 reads TGTGCCAGCAGCTTGGGGGCCCCTGGGACAGAGCAGTACTTC. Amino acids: CASSLGAPGTEQYF. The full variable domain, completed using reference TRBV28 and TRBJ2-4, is DVKVTQSSRYLVKRTGEKVFLECVQDMDHENMFWYRQDPGLGLRLIYFSYDVKMKEKGDIPEGYSVSREKKERFSLILESASTNQTSMYLCASSLGAPGTEQYFGAGTRLSVL.

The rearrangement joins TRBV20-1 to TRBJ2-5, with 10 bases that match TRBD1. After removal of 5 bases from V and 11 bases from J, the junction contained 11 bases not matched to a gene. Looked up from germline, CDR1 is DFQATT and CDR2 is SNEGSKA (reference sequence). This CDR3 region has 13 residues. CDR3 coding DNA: TGCAGTGCTCCCCGACAGGGGGCACGTGAGCAGTACTTC. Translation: CSAPRQGAREQYF.

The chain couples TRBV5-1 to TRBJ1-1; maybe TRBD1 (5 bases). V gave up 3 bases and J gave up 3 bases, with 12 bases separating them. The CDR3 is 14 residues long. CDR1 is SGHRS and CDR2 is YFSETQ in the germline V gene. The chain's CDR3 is CASSSALGDTEAFF. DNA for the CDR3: TGCGCCAGCAGCTCCGCCCTGGGGGACACTGAAGCTTTCTTT.

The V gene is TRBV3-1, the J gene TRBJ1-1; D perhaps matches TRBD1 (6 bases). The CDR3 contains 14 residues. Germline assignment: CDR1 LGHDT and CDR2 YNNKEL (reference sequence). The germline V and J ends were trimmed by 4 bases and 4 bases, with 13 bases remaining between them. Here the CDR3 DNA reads TGTGCCAGCAGCCCAGACAGGTCTATCACTGAAGCTTTCTTT. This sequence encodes CASSPDRSITEAFF.

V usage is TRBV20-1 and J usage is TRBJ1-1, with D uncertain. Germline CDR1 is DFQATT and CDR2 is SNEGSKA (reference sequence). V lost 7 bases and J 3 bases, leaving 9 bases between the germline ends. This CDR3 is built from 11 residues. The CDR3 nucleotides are TGCAGTGTAGATGGGTACACTGAAGCTTTCTTT. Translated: CSVDGYTEAFF.

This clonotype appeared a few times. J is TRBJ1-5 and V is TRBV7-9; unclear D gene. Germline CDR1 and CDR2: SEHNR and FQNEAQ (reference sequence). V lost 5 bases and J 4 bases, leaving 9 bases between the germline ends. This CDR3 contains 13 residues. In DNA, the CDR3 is TGTGCCAGCAGCCCAACTTTAAATCAGCCCCAGCATTTT. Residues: CASSPTLNQPQHF. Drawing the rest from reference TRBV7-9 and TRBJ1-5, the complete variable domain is DTGVSQNPRHKITKRGQNVTFRCDPISEHNRLYWYRQTLGQGPEFLTYFQNEAQLEKSRLLSDRFSAERPKGSFSTLEIQRTEQGDSAMYLCASSPTLNQPQHFGDGTRLSIL.

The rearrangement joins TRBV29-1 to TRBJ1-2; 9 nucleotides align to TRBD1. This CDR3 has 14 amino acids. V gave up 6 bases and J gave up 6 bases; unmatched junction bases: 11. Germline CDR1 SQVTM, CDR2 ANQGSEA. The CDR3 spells CSVSLQGASNGYTF. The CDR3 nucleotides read TGCAGCGTGTCCCTACAGGGGGCGTCGAATGGCTACACCTTC.